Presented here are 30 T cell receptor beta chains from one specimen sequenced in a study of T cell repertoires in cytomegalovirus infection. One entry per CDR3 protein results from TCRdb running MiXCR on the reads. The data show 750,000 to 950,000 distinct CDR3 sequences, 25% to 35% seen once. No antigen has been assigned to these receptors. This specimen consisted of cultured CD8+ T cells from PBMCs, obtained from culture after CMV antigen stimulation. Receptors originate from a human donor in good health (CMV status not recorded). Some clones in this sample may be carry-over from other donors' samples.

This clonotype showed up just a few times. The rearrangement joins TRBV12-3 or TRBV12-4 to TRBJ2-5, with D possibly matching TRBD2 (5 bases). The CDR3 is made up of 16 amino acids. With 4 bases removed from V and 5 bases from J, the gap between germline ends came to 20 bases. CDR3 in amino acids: CASSSRGSEGSETQYF. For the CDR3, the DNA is TGTGCCAGCAGTTCCCGAGGTAGCGAGGGAAGTGAGACCCAGTACTTC.

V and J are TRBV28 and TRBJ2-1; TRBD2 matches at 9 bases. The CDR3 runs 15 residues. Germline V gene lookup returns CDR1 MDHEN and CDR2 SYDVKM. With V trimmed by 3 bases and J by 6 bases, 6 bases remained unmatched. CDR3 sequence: CASSLGTSRSNEQFF. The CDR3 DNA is TGTGCCAGCAGTTTGGGGACTAGCCGATCCAATGAGCAGTTCTTC. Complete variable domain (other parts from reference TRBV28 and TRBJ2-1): DVKVTQSSRYLVKRTGEKVFLECVQDMDHENMFWYRQDPGLGLRLIYFSYDVKMKEKGDIPEGYSVSREKKERFSLILESASTNQTSMYLCASSLGTSRSNEQFFGPGTRLTVL.

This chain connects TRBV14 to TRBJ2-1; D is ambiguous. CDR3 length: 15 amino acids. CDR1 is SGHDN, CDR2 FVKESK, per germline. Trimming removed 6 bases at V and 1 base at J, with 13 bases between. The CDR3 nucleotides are TGTGCCAGCAGTTACGTCGGTGGTTCCTACAATGAGCAGTTCTTC. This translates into CASSYVGGSYNEQFF.

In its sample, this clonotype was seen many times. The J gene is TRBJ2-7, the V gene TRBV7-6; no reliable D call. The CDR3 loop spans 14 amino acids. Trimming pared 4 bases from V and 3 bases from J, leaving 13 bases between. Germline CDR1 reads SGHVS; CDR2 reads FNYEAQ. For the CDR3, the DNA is TGTGCCAGCAGCTCCCCAGAGGTGGTCTACGAGCAGTACTTC. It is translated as CASSSPEVVYEQYF.

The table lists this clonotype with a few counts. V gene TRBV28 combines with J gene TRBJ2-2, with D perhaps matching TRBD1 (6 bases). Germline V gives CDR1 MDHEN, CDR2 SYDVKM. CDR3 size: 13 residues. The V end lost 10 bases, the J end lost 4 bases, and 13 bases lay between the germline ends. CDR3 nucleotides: TGTGCCACCCAGGACAGAAGCACCGGGGAGCTGTTTTTT. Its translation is CATQDRSTGELFF.

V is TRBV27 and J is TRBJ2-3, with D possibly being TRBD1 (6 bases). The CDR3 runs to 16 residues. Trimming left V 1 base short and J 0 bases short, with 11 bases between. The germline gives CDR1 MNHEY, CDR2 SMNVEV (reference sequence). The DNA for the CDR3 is TGTGCCAGCAGTTTATTAGGTACAGGGAGCACAGATACGCAGTATTTT. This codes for CASSLLGTGSTDTQYF.

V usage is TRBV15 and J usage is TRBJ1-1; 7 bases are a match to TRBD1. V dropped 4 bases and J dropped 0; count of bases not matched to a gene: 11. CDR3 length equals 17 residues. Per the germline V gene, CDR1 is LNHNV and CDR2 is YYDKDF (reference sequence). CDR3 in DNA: TGTGCCACCAGCACCACCCGACAGGGTCCCATGAACACTGAAGCTTTCTTT. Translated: CATSTTRQGPMNTEAFF. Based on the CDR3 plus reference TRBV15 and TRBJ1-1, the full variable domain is DAMVIQNPRYQVTQFGKPVTLSCSQTLNHNVMYWYQQKSSQAPKLLFHYYDKDFNNEADTPDNFQSRRPNTSFCFLDIRSPGLGDTAMYLCATSTTRQGPMNTEAFFGQGTRLTVV.

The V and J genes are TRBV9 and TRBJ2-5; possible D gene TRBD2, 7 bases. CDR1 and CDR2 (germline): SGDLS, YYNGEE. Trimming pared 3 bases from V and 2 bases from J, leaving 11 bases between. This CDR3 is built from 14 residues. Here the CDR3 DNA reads TGTGCCAGCAGCGACGCGGGGGCTCAAGAGACCCAGTACTTC. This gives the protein CASSDAGAQETQYF.

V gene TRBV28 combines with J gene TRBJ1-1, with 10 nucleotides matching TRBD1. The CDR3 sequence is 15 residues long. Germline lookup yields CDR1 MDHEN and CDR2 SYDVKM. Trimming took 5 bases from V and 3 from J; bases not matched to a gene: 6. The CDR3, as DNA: TGTGCCAGCAGTCTAACGGACAGGGGGTACACTGAAGCTTTCTTT. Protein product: CASSLTDRGYTEAFF.

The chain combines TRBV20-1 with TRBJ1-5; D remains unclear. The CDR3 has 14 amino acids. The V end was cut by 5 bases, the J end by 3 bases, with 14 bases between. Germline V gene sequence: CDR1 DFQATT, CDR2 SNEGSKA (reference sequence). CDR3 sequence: CSAPLRDNNQPQHF. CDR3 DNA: TGCAGTGCTCCCCTCCGGGATAACAATCAGCCCCAGCATTTT.

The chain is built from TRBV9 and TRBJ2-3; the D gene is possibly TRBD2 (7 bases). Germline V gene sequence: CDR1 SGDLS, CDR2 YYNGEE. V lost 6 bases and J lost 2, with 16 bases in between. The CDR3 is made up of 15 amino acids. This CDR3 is CASTLGGGFTDTQYF. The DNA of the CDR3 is TGTGCCAGCACCCTAGGGGGGGGGTTCACAGATACGCAGTATTTT.

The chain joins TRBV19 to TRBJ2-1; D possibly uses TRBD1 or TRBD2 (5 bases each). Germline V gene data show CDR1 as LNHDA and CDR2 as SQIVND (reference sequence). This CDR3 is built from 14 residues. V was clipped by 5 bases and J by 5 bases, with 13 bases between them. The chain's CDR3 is CASSWGTFNNEQFF. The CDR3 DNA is TGTGCCAGTAGTTGGGGGACGTTTAACAATGAGCAGTTCTTC.

CDR3 DNA: TGTGCCAGCAGCGTAAGCCCAGCAGGGACAGGGGGCTTCTACGAGCAGTACGTC. Its translation: CASSVSPAGTGGFYEQYV. This chain uses TRBV9 with TRBJ2-7; 12 nucleotides agree with TRBD1. Germline V lookup: CDR1 SGDLS, CDR2 YYNGEE. The CDR3 covers 18 residues. With V trimmed by 1 base and J by 3 bases, 11 bases remained unmatched.

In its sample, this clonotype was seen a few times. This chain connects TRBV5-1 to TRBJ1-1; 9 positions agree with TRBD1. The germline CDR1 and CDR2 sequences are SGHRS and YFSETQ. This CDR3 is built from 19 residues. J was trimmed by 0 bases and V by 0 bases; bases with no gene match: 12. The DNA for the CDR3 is TGCGCCAGCAGCTTGGGCCCTCCGGGACAGGGCCACTTGAACACTGAAGCTTTCTTT. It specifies CASSLGPPGQGHLNTEAFF. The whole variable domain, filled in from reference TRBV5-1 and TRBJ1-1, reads KAGVTQTPRYLIKTRGQQVTLSCSPISGHRSVSWYQQTPGQGLQFLFEYFSETQRNKGNFPGRFSGRQFSNSRSEMNVSTLELGDSALYLCASSLGPPGQGHLNTEAFFGQGTRLTVV.

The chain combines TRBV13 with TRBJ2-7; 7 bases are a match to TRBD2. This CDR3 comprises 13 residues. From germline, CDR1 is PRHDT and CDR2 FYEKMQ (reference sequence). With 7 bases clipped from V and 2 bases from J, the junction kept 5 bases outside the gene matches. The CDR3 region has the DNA TGTGCCAGCAACCCCCGGGGGGCCTACGAGCAGTACTTC. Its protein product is CASNPRGAYEQYF.

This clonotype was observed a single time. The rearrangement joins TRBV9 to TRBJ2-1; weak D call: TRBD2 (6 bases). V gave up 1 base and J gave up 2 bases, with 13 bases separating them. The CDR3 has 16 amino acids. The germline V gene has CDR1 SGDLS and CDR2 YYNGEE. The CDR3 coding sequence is TGTGCCAGCAGCGTACTAGCGTCGAGTCCCTACAATGAGCAGTTCTTC. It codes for CASSVLASSPYNEQFF.

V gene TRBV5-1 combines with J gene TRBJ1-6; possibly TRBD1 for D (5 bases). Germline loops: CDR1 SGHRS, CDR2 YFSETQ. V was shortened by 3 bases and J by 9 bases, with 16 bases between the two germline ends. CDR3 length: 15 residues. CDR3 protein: CASSSGEGAGSPLHF. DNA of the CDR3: TGCGCCAGCAGCTCGGGCGAAGGGGCTGGTTCACCCCTCCACTTT.

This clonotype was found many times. The CDR3 nucleotides read TGTGCCAGCAGTTACAGTAAGACGCAGCCCCAGCATTTT. This sequence encodes CASSYSKTQPQHF. This sequence joins TRBV6-2 or TRBV6-3 and TRBJ1-5; D gene ambiguous. The germline V gene encodes CDR1 MNHEY and CDR2 SVGEGT. V lost 2 bases and J lost 7, with 9 bases in between. The CDR3 runs to 13 residues.

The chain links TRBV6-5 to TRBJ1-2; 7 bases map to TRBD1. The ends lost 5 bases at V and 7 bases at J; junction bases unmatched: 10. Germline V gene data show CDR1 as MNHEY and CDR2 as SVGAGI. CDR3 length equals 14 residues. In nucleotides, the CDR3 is TGTGCCAGCAGTACATGGGACAGCGAGGGTGGCTACACCTTC. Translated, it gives CASSTWDSEGGYTF.

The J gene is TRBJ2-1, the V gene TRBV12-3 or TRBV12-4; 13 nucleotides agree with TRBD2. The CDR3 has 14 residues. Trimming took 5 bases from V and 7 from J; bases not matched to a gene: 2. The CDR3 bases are TGTGCCAGCAGTGGGACTAGCGGGGCAAATGAGCAGTTCTTC. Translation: CASSGTSGANEQFF.

The CDR3 reads CASSQGRTDTQYF. The CDR3 DNA follows: TGCGCCAGCAGCCAAGGGAGGACAGATACGCAGTATTTT. The chain joins TRBV4-1 to TRBJ2-3; weak D call: TRBD2 (5 bases). The CDR3 is made up of 13 amino acids. Germline V lookup: CDR1 MGHRA, CDR2 YSYEKL. The germline V and J ends were trimmed by 1 base and 3 bases, with 5 bases remaining between them.

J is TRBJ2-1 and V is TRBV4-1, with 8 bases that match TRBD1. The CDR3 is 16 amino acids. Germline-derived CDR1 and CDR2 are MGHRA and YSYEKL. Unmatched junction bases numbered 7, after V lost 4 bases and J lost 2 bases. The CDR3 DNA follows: TGCGCCAGCAGCCTCTCGGACAGGGTGGCCTACAATGAGCAGTTCTTC. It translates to CASSLSDRVAYNEQFF.

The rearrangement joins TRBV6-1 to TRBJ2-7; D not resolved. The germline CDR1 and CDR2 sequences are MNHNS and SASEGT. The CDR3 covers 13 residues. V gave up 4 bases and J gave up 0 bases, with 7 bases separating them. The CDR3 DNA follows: TGTGCCAGCAGTGTCCTGAGCTCCTACGAGCAGTACGTC. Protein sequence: CASSVLSSYEQYV.

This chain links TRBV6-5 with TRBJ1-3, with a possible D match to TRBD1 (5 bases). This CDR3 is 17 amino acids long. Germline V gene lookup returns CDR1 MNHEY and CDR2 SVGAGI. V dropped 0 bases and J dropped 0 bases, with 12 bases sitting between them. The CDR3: CASSYSLGELSGNTIYF. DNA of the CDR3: TGTGCCAGCAGTTACTCGTTAGGGGAACTCTCTGGAAACACCATATATTTT.

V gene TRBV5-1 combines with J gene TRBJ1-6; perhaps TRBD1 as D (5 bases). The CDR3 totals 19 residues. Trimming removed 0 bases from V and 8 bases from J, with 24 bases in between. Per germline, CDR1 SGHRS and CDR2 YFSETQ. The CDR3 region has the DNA TGCGCCAGCAGCTTGGTTGGGACGGAGATTGGGTTATTCGATTCACCCCTCCACTTT. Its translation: CASSLVGTEIGLFDSPLHF. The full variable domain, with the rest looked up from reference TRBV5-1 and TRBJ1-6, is KAGVTQTPRYLIKTRGQQVTLSCSPISGHRSVSWYQQTPGQGLQFLFEYFSETQRNKGNFPGRFSGRQFSNSRSEMNVSTLELGDSALYLCASSLVGTEIGLFDSPLHFGNGTRLTVT.

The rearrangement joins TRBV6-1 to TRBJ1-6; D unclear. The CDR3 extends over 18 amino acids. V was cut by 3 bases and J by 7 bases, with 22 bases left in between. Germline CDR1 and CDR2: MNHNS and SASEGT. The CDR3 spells CASSDPIGRNVKNSPLHF. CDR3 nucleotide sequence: TGTGCCAGCAGTGATCCGATAGGGAGGAATGTTAAGAATTCACCCCTCCACTTT.

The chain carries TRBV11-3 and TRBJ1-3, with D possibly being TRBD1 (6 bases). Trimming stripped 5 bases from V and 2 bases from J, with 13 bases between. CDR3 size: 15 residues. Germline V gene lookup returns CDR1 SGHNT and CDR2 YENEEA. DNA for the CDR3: TGTGCCAGCAGCCTCGGGGGCGACGCTGGAAACACCATATATTTT. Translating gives CASSLGGDAGNTIYF.

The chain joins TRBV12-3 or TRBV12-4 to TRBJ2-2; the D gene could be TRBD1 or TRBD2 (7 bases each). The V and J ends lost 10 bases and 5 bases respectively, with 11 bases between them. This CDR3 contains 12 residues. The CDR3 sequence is CANQGGTGELFF. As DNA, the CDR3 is TGTGCCAATCAGGGGGGGACCGGGGAGCTGTTTTTT.

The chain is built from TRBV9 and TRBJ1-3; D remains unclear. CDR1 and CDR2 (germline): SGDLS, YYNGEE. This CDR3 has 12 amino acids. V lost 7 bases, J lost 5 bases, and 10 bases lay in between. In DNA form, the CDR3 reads TGTGCCAGCGGGTTTCATCGAAACACCATATATTTT. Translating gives CASGFHRNTIYF. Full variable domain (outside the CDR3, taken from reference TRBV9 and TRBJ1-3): DSGVTQTPKHLITATGQRVTLRCSPRSGDLSVYWYQQSLDQGLQFLIQYYNGEERAKGNILERFSAQQFPDLHSELNLSSLELGDSALYFCASGFHRNTIYFGEGSWLTVV.

CDR3 bases: TGCGCCAGCAGGGCAAGGGGGCCTCCTCTCAACTATGGCTACACCTTC. Amino acids: CASRARGPPLNYGYTF. The chain employs TRBV5-1 and TRBJ1-2; TRBD1 matches 7 bases. Germline trimming cut 5 bases from V and 2 bases from J; bases unmatched to any gene: 12. The germline gives CDR1 SGHRS, CDR2 YFSETQ. The length of the CDR3 is 16 residues.